The 15 T cell receptor beta chains in this list originate from one sample, sequenced in a study of chemoradiotherapy in HPV16-positive cancers. Sequencing used immunoSEQ multiplex PCR; TCRdb keeps in-frame clones, though not all of them. The sample yields about 21,000 clones, around 88% seen once. Sequenced here: blood, sampled from a patient who underwent chemoradiotherapy. The receptors here all came from a human donor with HPV-associated anogenital cancer.

V is TRBV19 and J is TRBJ1-2, with a weak D call TRBD1 (6 bases). The germline CDR1 and CDR2 sequences are LNHDA and SQIVND (reference sequence). CDR3 size: 15 residues. Trimming cost V 5 bases and J 2 bases, with 15 bases left between them. The chain's CDR3 is CASSGPGEVNYGYTF. CDR3 coding DNA: TGTGCCAGTAGTGGACCAGGGGAGGTGAACTATGGCTACACCTTC.

In DNA, the CDR3 is TGTGCCAGCAGCCTGGATCTGCCCACAGATACGCAGTATTTT. This sequence encodes CASSLDLPTDTQYF. The chain has TRBV5-4 and TRBJ2-3; D is ambiguous. The CDR3 is 14 amino acids. Trimming stripped 4 bases from V and 2 bases from J, with 11 bases between. Germline CDR1 is SGHNT and CDR2 is YYREEE (reference sequence).

This chain joins TRBV9 and TRBJ2-3, with 11 nucleotides matching TRBD1. With V trimmed by 2 bases and J by 4 bases, 12 bases remained unmatched. The germline gives CDR1 SGDLS, CDR2 YYNGEE. CDR3 length: 18 amino acids. As DNA, the CDR3 is TGTGCCAGCAGCGTGCACCCAACCGGGACAGGGGGAGCAGATACGCAGTATTTT. As protein: CASSVHPTGTGGADTQYF.

The chain uses TRBV5-6 and TRBJ1-5, with D unclear. The ends were cut back, 0 bases at V and 0 bases at J, with 7 bases in the middle. CDR1 SGHDT and CDR2 YYEEEE come from the germline V gene. This CDR3 region has 15 residues. CDR3 sequence reads: CASSLGTYSNQPQHF. In DNA, the CDR3 is TGTGCCAGCAGCTTGGGAACCTATAGCAATCAGCCCCAGCATTTT.

The chain uses TRBV7-9 and TRBJ2-7, with TRBD1 identical over 8 bases. V was pared by 5 bases and J by 0 bases, with 6 bases of the junction left unmatched. From germline, CDR1 is SEHNR and CDR2 FQNEAQ (reference sequence). The CDR3 is 15 residues long. The CDR3 nucleotides read TGTGCCAGCAGCCTGGGACAGGCAAGCTCCTACGAGCAGTACTTC. Amino acids: CASSLGQASSYEQYF.

The gene calls are TRBV5-6 and TRBJ2-7, with TRBD2 matching over 15 bases. Germline CDR1 SGHDT, CDR2 YYEEEE. CDR3 size: 18 residues. V was pared by 4 bases and J by 4 bases, with 12 bases of the junction left unmatched. The CDR3 coding sequence is TGTGCCAGCAGCCCGGGACTAGCGGGAGGAGGAGGATTATACGAGCAGTACTTC. Translating it yields CASSPGLAGGGGLYEQYF. Supplemented by reference TRBV5-6 and TRBJ2-7, the full variable domain reads DAGVTQSPTHLIKTRGQQVTLRCSPKSGHDTVSWYQQALGQGPQFIFQYYEEEERQRGNFPDRFSGHQFPNYSSELNVNALLLGDSALYLCASSPGLAGGGGLYEQYFGPGTRLTVT.

The chain links TRBV7-3 to TRBJ2-7; TRBD2 aligns across 7 bases. The J segment lost 5 bases and the V segment lost 5 bases, leaving 15 bases of the junction unmatched. The V gene's germline CDR1 is SGHTA and CDR2 FQGTGA. This CDR3 comprises 16 residues. The CDR3 here is CASSPGTTPLRDEQYF. The CDR3 coding sequence is TGTGCCAGCAGCCCTGGGACTACTCCCCTTCGGGACGAGCAGTACTTC.

The chain combines TRBV7-2 with TRBJ2-7; D unclear. The germline gives CDR1 SGHTA, CDR2 FQGNSA. V was cut by 5 bases and J by 0 bases, with 5 bases left in between. This CDR3 has 12 amino acids. This chain's CDR3 is CASSLSSYEQYF. The CDR3 coding sequence is TGTGCCAGCAGCCTAAGCTCCTACGAGCAGTACTTC.

The chain employs TRBV11-2 and TRBJ2-5; tentative D call: TRBD2 (6 bases). This CDR3 spans 15 amino acids. Trimming took 5 bases from V and 5 from J, leaving 18 bases between them. Per germline, CDR1 SGHAT and CDR2 FQNNGV. The chain's CDR3 is CASSPADIAGETQYF. In DNA form, the CDR3 reads TGTGCCAGCAGCCCCGCCGACATTGCGGGGGAGACCCAGTACTTC.

The rearrangement joins TRBV27 to TRBJ2-1; 14 nucleotides align to TRBD2. The CDR3 has 16 residues. With 6 bases clipped from V and 6 bases from J, the junction kept 7 bases outside the gene matches. The V gene's germline CDR1 is MNHEY and CDR2 SMNVEV (reference sequence). The CDR3 region is CASSRLAGGHFNEQFF. CDR3 bases: TGTGCCAGCAGCCGACTAGCGGGGGGGCATTTCAATGAGCAGTTCTTC.

The CDR3 coding sequence is TGTGCCAGTACCCCACCGAGACAGTTGAACACTGAAGCTTTCTTT. It yields the protein CASTPPRQLNTEAFF. This chain uses TRBV19 with TRBJ1-1; tentatively, D is TRBD1 (5 bases). V was cut by 7 bases and J by 0 bases, with 15 bases left in between. CDR1 and CDR2 (germline): LNHDA, SQIVND (reference sequence). The CDR3 sequence is 15 residues long.

This chain uses TRBV7-2 with TRBJ1-1; the match to TRBD1 covers 9 bases. The trim removed 5 bases at V and 4 bases at J, leaving 11 bases unmatched. This CDR3 contains 16 residues. CDR1 is SGHTA, CDR2 FQGNSA, per germline. The CDR3 loop reads CASSPPLGTGLTEAFF. Here the CDR3 DNA reads TGTGCCAGCAGCCCGCCCCTGGGGACAGGGCTCACTGAAGCTTTCTTT.

The chain has TRBV9 and TRBJ2-7; 10 nucleotides align to TRBD1. The CDR3 contains 16 residues. After removal of 4 bases from V and 5 bases from J, the junction contained 12 bases not matched to a gene. Looked up from germline, CDR1 is SGDLS and CDR2 is YYNGEE. In DNA, the CDR3 is TGTGCCAGCAGCTTCTTGCCGGGACAGGGGAGCCACGAGCAGTACTTC. The encoded protein is CASSFLPGQGSHEQYF.

This clone has a single count. The chain carries TRBV27 and TRBJ1-1; the D gene is possibly TRBD1 (6 bases). The germline CDR1 and CDR2 sequences are MNHEY and SMNVEV (reference sequence). V shed 2 bases and J shed 3 bases, with 13 bases lying between them. The CDR3 is made up of 15 amino acids. For the CDR3, the DNA is TGTGCCAGCAGTTTAACAGGGATGGGGGACACTGAAGCTTTCTTT. Translating it yields CASSLTGMGDTEAFF.

V is TRBV2 and J is TRBJ2-2; D might be TRBD1 or TRBD2, each matching 5 bases. The length of the CDR3 is 15 residues. Germline V lookup: CDR1 SNHLY, CDR2 FYNNEI. V was cut by 1 base and J by 2 bases, with 8 bases left in between. The CDR3 region is CASSEERGNTGELFF. The CDR3 DNA reads as TGTGCCAGCAGTGAAGAGAGGGGTAACACCGGGGAGCTGTTTTTT.